This TCR beta chain is drawn from a study of blood T cell repertoires in COVID-19. Trimming took 4 bases from V and 1 from J, leaving 22 bases between them. There are 19 residues in the CDR3. Germline lookup yields CDR1 LGHDT and CDR2 YNNKEL (reference sequence). Generated by immunoSEQ multiplex PCR, the TCRdb table keeps only in-frame clones and is missing some. This sample carries about 230,000 clones, around 78% of them seen once, and the ten largest clones take about 2.5%. Sequencing input: peripheral blood. The receptor was isolated from a woman aged 70 to 79 with active or convalescent COVID-19. The chain combines TRBV3-1 (or the pseudogene TRBV3-2) with TRBJ2-2; maybe TRBD2 (5 bases). The CDR3 DNA follows: TGTGCCAGCAGCCCCTTTTCACCTCGGGAAGCTCTGAACACCGGGGAGCTGTTTTTT. This gives the protein CASSPFSPREALNTGELFF.